This TCR beta chain was captured in a study of T cells in Graves' hyperthyroidism and ophthalmopathy. Whole-study results and caveats: Blood samples included most of the expanded thyroid clonotypes exceeding 0.001. Separation of ophthalmopathy from stable hyperthyroidism was achieved by a 13 V-J model.

This clonotype has a handful of counts. Its antigen is still unknown. What was amplified from RNA transcripts were TCR beta CDR3 regions. First-round RT-PCR of the TCR CDR3 relied on the HTBI primer set. TCRdb processed the multiplex PCR reads anew with MiXCR; each CDR3 protein has one entry. The sample has hundreds of thousands of distinct CDR3 sequences; 14% to 15% are singletons. In the ophthalmopathy cohort, Clinical Activity Score was at least 3, NOSPECS grade at least 4, and duration under 3 months. Diagnosis relied on clinical symptoms, serum thyroxine and TRAb, thyroid ultrasound and orbital computed tomography. The TCR comes from a man between 18 and 29 years old with Graves' ophthalmopathy. The specimen sequenced was blood.

CDR3 sequence: CASSLGDPYEQYF. The DNA for the CDR3 is TGTGCCAGCAGCTTAGGGGACCCATACGAGCAGTACTTC. This chain joins TRBV7-8 and TRBJ2-7; D might be TRBD1 or TRBD2, each matching 5 bases. Germline-derived CDR1 and CDR2 are SGHVS and FQNEAQ. V was clipped by 1 base and J by 4 bases, with 8 bases between them. The CDR3 has 13 amino acids.